Following are 32 T cell receptor beta chains from one sample sequenced in a study of vaccination and CD4 T cells after COVID-19. These TCRs are of unknown antigen specificity. The treatment is: roughly 11-day PBMC culture with coronavirus spike peptide pools or control peptides (ViraFEST assay). The Oncomine TCR Beta short-read assay was applied to DNA of cultured CD4+ T cells. Via MiXCR, TCRdb re-called the PCR reads, giving one row per CDR3 protein. The table has under 15,000 distinct CDR3 sequences, around 61% seen once. This material consisted of CD4+ T cells from blood, cultured in vitro, taken before SARS-CoV-2 vaccination. Every receptor here comes from a human donor who had recovered from COVID-19.

This chain joins TRBV7-9 and TRBJ1-1, with a weak D call TRBD1 (6 bases). V gave up 2 bases and J gave up 5 bases, with 15 bases separating them. The CDR3 contains 15 residues. Germline V gene sequence: CDR1 SEHNR, CDR2 FQNEAQ (reference sequence). The CDR3 coding sequence is TGTGCCAGCAGCTTACAAAGAGGGGGAAATACTGAAGCTTTCTTT. This sequence encodes CASSLQRGGNTEAFF.

This chain connects TRBV28 to TRBJ1-1, with 9 positions matching TRBD1. This CDR3 is 15 amino acids long. CDR1 is MDHEN and CDR2 is SYDVKM in the germline V gene. Germline trimming cut 4 bases from V and 6 bases from J; bases unmatched to any gene: 9. CDR3 residues: CASSSPRTGVSEAFF. In nucleotides, the CDR3 is TGTGCCAGCAGTTCACCGCGGACAGGGGTTTCTGAAGCTTTCTTT.

CDR3 protein: CSASKPSGTYTDTQYF. Here the CDR3 DNA reads TGCAGTGCTAGCAAGCCGAGCGGGACCTACACAGATACGCAGTATTTT. The rearrangement uses TRBV20-1 and TRBJ2-3; the match to TRBD2 covers 7 bases. The CDR3 runs to 16 residues. Trimming removed 3 bases from V and 2 bases from J; junction bases left unmatched: 11. Per germline, CDR1 DFQATT and CDR2 SNEGSKA (reference sequence).

The chain carries TRBV19 and TRBJ2-3; no reliable D call. Trimming took off 9 bases at V and 2 bases at J, with 15 bases between the two ends. The CDR3 totals 14 residues. Per the germline V gene, CDR1 is LNHDA and CDR2 is SQIVND (reference sequence). The CDR3 loop reads CASRPDRSTDTQYF. CDR3 in DNA: TGTGCCAGCCGGCCGGACCGGTCCACAGATACGCAGTATTTT.

The chain employs TRBV2 and TRBJ1-2, with 7 nucleotides matching TRBD1. From germline, CDR1 is SNHLY and CDR2 FYNNEI. The CDR3 has 13 amino acids. J lost 6 bases, V lost 7 bases, and 8 bases had no gene match. CDR3 sequence: CASIRPGQNGYTF. CDR3 DNA sequence: TGTGCCAGCATACGTCCGGGACAGAATGGCTACACCTTC.

The chain links TRBV6-4 to TRBJ2-2, with D unresolved. Between the trimmed V and J ends, which lost 4 bases and 1 base, there was a span of 4 bases. The germline gives CDR1 MRHNA, CDR2 SNTAGT. The CDR3 has 13 amino acids. CDR3 amino acids: CASSGGNTGELFF. The DNA for the CDR3 is TGTGCCAGCAGTGGGGGGAACACCGGGGAGCTGTTTTTT.

This clonotype was detected only once. The gene calls are TRBV20-1 and TRBJ2-2; D uncertain. V lost 1 base and J 6 bases, leaving 12 bases between the germline ends. The CDR3 extends over 14 amino acids. CDR1 is DFQATT and CDR2 is SNEGSKA in the germline V gene (reference sequence). The CDR3 sequence is CSARGPYPSGELFF. CDR3 bases: TGCAGTGCTAGAGGACCTTACCCCTCCGGGGAGCTGTTTTTT.

The chain carries TRBV14 and TRBJ2-7, with 7 bases that match TRBD1. CDR3 length equals 13 residues. Trimming took 3 bases from V and 3 from J; bases not matched to a gene: 2. Germline CDR1 and CDR2: SGHDN and FVKESK. CDR3 residues: CASSHRQGYEQYF. The CDR3 nucleotides are TGTGCCAGCAGCCACCGACAGGGCTACGAGCAGTACTTC.

The chain joins TRBV28 to TRBJ1-5; D ambiguous. The CDR3 covers 12 residues. Germline V gives CDR1 MDHEN, CDR2 SYDVKM. Between the trimmed V and J ends, which lost 6 bases and 1 base, there was a span of 4 bases. The DNA for the CDR3 is TGTGCCAGCAGACCAAGCAATCAGCCCCAGCATTTT. Translation gives CASRPSNQPQHF.

The rearrangement joins TRBV6-5 to TRBJ2-4; D remains unclear. Germline CDR1 is MNHEY and CDR2 is SVGAGI. CDR3 size: 16 residues. Trimming cost V 2 bases and J 6 bases, with 17 bases left between them. This CDR3 reads CASSYHARVPPNIQYF. The CDR3 DNA reads as TGTGCCAGCAGTTACCATGCACGGGTTCCACCAAACATTCAGTACTTC.

This sequence joins TRBV20-1 and TRBJ2-7, with 10 positions matching TRBD2. The CDR3 extends over 17 amino acids. Per germline, CDR1 DFQATT and CDR2 SNEGSKA (reference sequence). Trimming removed 6 bases from V and 2 bases from J; junction bases left unmatched: 16. This CDR3 reads CSAPRPSGSPNPYEQYF. The CDR3 nucleotides are TGCAGTGCCCCGAGGCCTAGCGGGAGCCCCAACCCCTACGAGCAGTACTTC.

The V gene is TRBV27, the J gene TRBJ2-3, with 8 bases aligning to TRBD2. J was trimmed by 11 bases and V by 5 bases; bases with no gene match: 15. Germline V lookup: CDR1 MNHEY, CDR2 SMNVEV (reference sequence). The length of the CDR3 is 15 residues. As DNA, the CDR3 is TGTGCCAGCAGTCCCCGGGGGCTAGCGGGCCAGAAGCAGTATTTT. It encodes CASSPRGLAGQKQYF.

DNA of the CDR3: TGTGCCAGTAGTAACATGGACGAGCAGTACTTC. This encodes CASSNMDEQYF. The chain carries TRBV19 and TRBJ2-7; D is unclear. Germline V gene data show CDR1 as LNHDA and CDR2 as SQIVND (reference sequence). CDR3 length equals 11 residues. V was clipped by 4 bases and J by 5 bases, with 6 bases between them.

This chain connects TRBV20-1 to TRBJ1-1; no clear D gene. CDR1 is DFQATT, CDR2 SNEGSKA, per germline (reference sequence). Trimming stripped 0 bases from V and 0 bases from J, with 8 bases between. CDR3 length: 14 residues. The CDR3 DNA follows: TGCAGTGCTAGAGAGGGAGTCATGAACACTGAAGCTTTCTTT. It translates to CSAREGVMNTEAFF.

This clonotype was counted a few times. V is TRBV7-8 and J is TRBJ1-5, with D unclear. Germline V gives CDR1 SGHVS, CDR2 FQNEAQ. V shed 5 bases and J shed 5 bases, with 13 bases lying between them. The CDR3 extends over 14 amino acids. CDR3 bases: TGTGCCAGCAGCCCCTTAACTTTGGATCAGCCCCAGCATTTT. Translating gives CASSPLTLDQPQHF.

V usage is TRBV6-1 and J usage is TRBJ1-5; 7 bases line up with TRBD1. Germline loops: CDR1 MNHNS, CDR2 SASEGT. Losses at the gene ends were 5 bases for V and 8 bases for J; bases not matched to a gene: 12. The CDR3 is 15 residues long. CDR3 amino acids: CASSSKTGRRKPQHF. In nucleotides, the CDR3 is TGTGCCAGCAGTAGCAAGACAGGGAGGCGTAAGCCCCAGCATTTT.

The rearrangement joins TRBV28 to TRBJ1-2, with D possibly being TRBD1 (6 bases). The CDR3 runs to 12 residues. The germline gives CDR1 MDHEN, CDR2 SYDVKM. The V end lost 6 bases, the J end lost 4 bases, and 9 bases lay between the germline ends. CDR3 sequence reads: CASSRQVYGYTF. The CDR3 coding sequence is TGTGCCAGCAGCCGACAGGTCTATGGCTACACCTTC.

The rearrangement uses TRBV5-1 and TRBJ2-5; TRBD2 matches at 10 bases. The ends lost 0 bases at V and 5 bases at J; junction bases unmatched: 10. This CDR3 spans 17 amino acids. Germline V gene sequence: CDR1 SGHRS, CDR2 YFSETQ. The CDR3 here is CASSLDASGSGGETQYF. CDR3 DNA: TGCGCCAGCAGCTTGGATGCTAGCGGGAGTGGGGGGGAGACCCAGTACTTC.

This chain links TRBV6-5 with TRBJ1-5, with a possible D match to TRBD1 (6 bases). Deletions cut 0 bases from V and 6 bases from J, with 12 bases between. The germline CDR1 and CDR2 sequences are MNHEY and SVGAGI. CDR3 length equals 15 residues. This chain's CDR3 is CASSYSGEGGQPQHF. For the CDR3, the DNA is TGTGCCAGCAGTTACTCAGGGGAGGGGGGTCAGCCCCAGCATTTT.

This clonotype has just one count. J is TRBJ1-1 and V is TRBV25-1, with no clear D. CDR1 is MGHDK, CDR2 SYGVNS, per germline. Trimming pared 2 bases from V and 1 base from J, leaving 5 bases between. The CDR3 consists of 13 residues. The CDR3 sequence is CASSERRNTEAFF. The CDR3 DNA follows: TGTGCCAGCAGTGAACGAAGGAACACTGAAGCTTTCTTT.

The rearrangement links TRBV20-1 to TRBJ2-2, with 8 nucleotides matching TRBD1. The CDR3 is made up of 13 amino acids. Losses at the gene ends were 5 bases for V and 5 bases for J; bases not matched to a gene: 4. Germline CDR1 reads DFQATT; CDR2 reads SNEGSKA (reference sequence). CDR3 sequence (DNA): TGCAGTGCTCCGGACAGGGTTACCGGGGAGCTGTTTTTT. Its translation is CSAPDRVTGELFF.

This chain connects TRBV30 to TRBJ2-5, with 8 bases fitting TRBD2. The length of the CDR3 is 15 residues. With 4 bases clipped from V and 4 bases from J, the junction kept 11 bases outside the gene matches. Looked up from germline, CDR1 is GTSNPN and CDR2 is SVGIG (reference sequence). CDR3 DNA sequence: TGTGCCTGGATCCTAACGGGACTAGGGGCAGAGACCCAGTACTTC. As protein: CAWILTGLGAETQYF.

This clonotype was seen once. The CDR3 nucleotides read TGTGCCAGTAGTTCGAGCGGGAGCCCTTCAGAAGAGCAGTTCTTC. Translation: CASSSSGSPSEEQFF. The chain recombines TRBV19 with TRBJ2-1; TRBD2 aligns across 8 bases. Germline V gene data show CDR1 as LNHDA and CDR2 as SQIVND (reference sequence). V gave up 5 bases and J gave up 10 bases; unmatched junction bases: 13. The CDR3 has 15 residues.

This rearrangement joins TRBV7-9 to TRBJ2-5; D not resolved. The J call could be wrong; TRBJ2-7 is a better fit for the DNA end. CDR1 and CDR2 from the germline V gene are SEHNR and FQNEAQ (reference sequence). This CDR3 has 12 amino acids. The DNA for the CDR3 is TGTGCCAGCAGCCGCTCTCGTTACGAGCAGTACTTC. This translates into CASSRSRYEQYF.

This clonotype turned up a few times. The V and J genes are TRBV7-6 and TRBJ1-1, with D possibly matching TRBD1 (5 bases). Looked up from germline, CDR1 is SGHVS and CDR2 is FNYEAQ. Between the trimmed V and J ends, which lost 4 bases and 1 base, there was a span of 7 bases. This CDR3 has 13 amino acids. The CDR3 reads CASSSGPNTEAFF. The CDR3 nucleotides are TGTGCCAGCAGCTCGGGACCGAACACTGAAGCTTTCTTT.

This rearrangement joins TRBV20-1 to TRBJ1-2, with D unclear. The V and J ends lost 5 bases and 4 bases respectively, with 5 bases between them. This CDR3 is 10 amino acids long. CDR1 is DFQATT, CDR2 SNEGSKA, per germline (reference sequence). The CDR3: CSARPYGYTF. CDR3 DNA: TGCAGTGCTCGCCCCTATGGCTACACCTTC.

This clonotype has a handful of counts. The chain is built from TRBV20-1 and TRBJ1-2; weak D call: TRBD1 (5 bases). The length of the CDR3 is 12 residues. Per germline, CDR1 DFQATT and CDR2 SNEGSKA (reference sequence). V lost 6 bases to trimming and J lost 0 bases, with 8 bases between them. The CDR3 nucleotides read TGCAGTGCGGACATTTCTAACTATGGCTACACCTTC. As protein: CSADISNYGYTF.

This sequence joins TRBV20-1 and TRBJ2-3; 15 bases are a match to TRBD2. Looked up from germline, CDR1 is DFQATT and CDR2 is SNEGSKA (reference sequence). This CDR3 spans 15 amino acids. Trimming cost V 5 bases and J 4 bases; bases outside gene matches: 4. In DNA, the CDR3 is TGCAGTGCTCCAGGACTAGCGGGAGGGTCAGATACGCAGTATTTT. This gives the protein CSAPGLAGGSDTQYF.

This clonotype showed up just a few times. V usage is TRBV6-4 and J usage is TRBJ2-6, with unresolved D. V gave up 2 bases and J gave up 0 bases, with 2 bases separating them. This CDR3 spans 14 amino acids. Germline-derived CDR1 and CDR2 are MRHNA and SNTAGT. The CDR3 loop reads CASSDNSGANVLTF. The CDR3 DNA reads TGTGCCAGCAGTGACAACTCTGGGGCCAACGTCCTGACTTTC.

The chain couples TRBV12-3 or TRBV12-4 to TRBJ1-1, with unresolved D. The CDR3 has 14 amino acids. The ends were cut back, 3 bases at V and 1 base at J, with 9 bases in the middle. DNA of the CDR3: TGTGCCAGCAGTTTCATCGGCCAGAACACTGAAGCTTTCTTT. This codes for CASSFIGQNTEAFF.

This chain connects TRBV28 to TRBJ2-2; D may be TRBD1 (5 bases). The germline gives CDR1 MDHEN, CDR2 SYDVKM. CDR3 size: 15 residues. Trimming took off 6 bases at V and 0 bases at J, with 11 bases between the two ends. The CDR3 here is CASRVSRANTGELFF. The CDR3 DNA is TGTGCCAGCAGAGTAAGCAGGGCGAACACCGGGGAGCTGTTTTTT. Combining the CDR3 with reference TRBV28 and TRBJ2-2 gives the whole variable domain DVKVTQSSRYLVKRTGEKVFLECVQDMDHENMFWYRQDPGLGLRLIYFSYDVKMKEKGDIPEGYSVSREKKERFSLILESASTNQTSMYLCASRVSRANTGELFFGEGSRLTVL.

The V call is TRBV6-4, the J call TRBJ2-1; weak D call: TRBD2 (5 bases). The CDR3 is 13 amino acids. Germline V gives CDR1 MRHNA, CDR2 SNTAGT. Trimming left V 3 bases short and J 5 bases short, with 8 bases between. The CDR3 coding sequence is TGTGCCAGCAGTGAGACCGGGAACAATGAGCAGTTCTTC. This translates into CASSETGNNEQFF.